This TCR beta chain originates from a study of T cell repertoires in cytomegalovirus infection. Whole-study findings and limits: Summed frequency of shared TCR beta families picked out CMV carriers who also had the relevant HLA. Dominating the ex vivo response were HLA-C-restricted CMV-specific TCR beta clonotypes.

The CDR3 has 16 residues. The V segment lost 2 bases and the J segment 5 bases; nucleotides outside the gene matches: 3. Germline assignment: CDR1 SGHTA and CDR2 FQGNSA. Worth noting for this clonotype: What it binds is not known.

TCRdb ran MiXCR on the reads and lists one entry per CDR3 protein. This sample has some 38,000 distinct CDR3 sequences, with about 54% found just once. This TCR was sampled from a human donor in good health (CMV status not recorded). Some clones in this sample may be carry-over from other donors' samples. The chain is built from TRBV7-2 and TRBJ2-5, with 15 bases lining up with TRBD2. Sequencing used CD8+ T cells from cultured PBMCs, obtained from culture after CMV antigen stimulation. CDR3: CASSLPGLAGGETQYF. The CDR3, as DNA: TGTGCCAGCAGCTTACCAGGACTAGCGGGAGGGGAGACCCAGTACTTC.